Following are 2 T cell receptor beta chains from one sample sequenced in a study of monozygotic twins with inflammatory bowel disease. One entry per CDR3 protein, without DNA, is what TCRdb gives after re-calling the 5' RACE reads. The sample has roughly 200,000 distinct CDR3 sequences. Sequencing input: blood. These receptors originate from a human donor with ulcerative colitis or Crohn's disease, or a healthy co-twin of an affected twin (not recorded which).

The chain couples TRBV5-1 to TRBJ2-1. Germline CDR1 reads SGHRS; CDR2 reads YFSETQ. The CDR3 contains 13 residues. CDR3 protein: CASSLLSYDEQFF.

The chain links TRBV3-1 to TRBJ1-2; with no DNA, the TCRdb D assignment of TRBD1 cannot be verified. Germline CDR1 reads LGHDT; CDR2 reads YNNKEL (reference sequence). The CDR3 is made up of 16 amino acids. CDR3 sequence: CASSTGGGFNSYGYTF.